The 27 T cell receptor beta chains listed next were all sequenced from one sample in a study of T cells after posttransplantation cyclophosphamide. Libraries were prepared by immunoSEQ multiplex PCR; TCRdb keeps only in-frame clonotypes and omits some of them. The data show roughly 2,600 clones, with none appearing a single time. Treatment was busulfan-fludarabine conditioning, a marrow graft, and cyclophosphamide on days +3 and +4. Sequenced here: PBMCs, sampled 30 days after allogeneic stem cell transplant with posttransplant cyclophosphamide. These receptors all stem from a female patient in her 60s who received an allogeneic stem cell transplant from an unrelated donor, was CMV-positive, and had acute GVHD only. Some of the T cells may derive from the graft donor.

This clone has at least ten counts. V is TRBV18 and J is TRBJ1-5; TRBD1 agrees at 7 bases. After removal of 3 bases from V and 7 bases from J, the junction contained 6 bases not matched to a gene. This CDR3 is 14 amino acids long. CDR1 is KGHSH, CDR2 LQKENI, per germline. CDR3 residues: CASSPKTGKQPQHF. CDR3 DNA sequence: TGTGCCAGCTCACCCAAGACAGGGAAACAGCCCCAGCATTTT.

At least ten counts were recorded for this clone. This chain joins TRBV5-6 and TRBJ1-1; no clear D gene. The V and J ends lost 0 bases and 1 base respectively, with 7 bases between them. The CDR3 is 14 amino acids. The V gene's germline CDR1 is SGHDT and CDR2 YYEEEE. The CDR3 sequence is CASSLGYGNTEAFF. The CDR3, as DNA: TGTGCCAGCAGCTTGGGGTACGGGAACACTGAAGCTTTCTTT.

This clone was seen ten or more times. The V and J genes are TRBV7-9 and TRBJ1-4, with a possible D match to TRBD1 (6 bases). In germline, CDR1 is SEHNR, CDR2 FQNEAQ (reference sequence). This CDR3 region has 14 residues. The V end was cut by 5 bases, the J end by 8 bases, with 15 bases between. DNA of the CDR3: TGTGCCAGCAGCCCGACAGGCGGAAAGGAAAAACTGTTTTTT. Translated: CASSPTGGKEKLFF.

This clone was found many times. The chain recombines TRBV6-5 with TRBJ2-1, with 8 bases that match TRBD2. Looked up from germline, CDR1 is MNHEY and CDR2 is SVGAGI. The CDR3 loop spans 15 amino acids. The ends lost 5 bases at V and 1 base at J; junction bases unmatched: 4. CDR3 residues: CASSRGGPSYNEQFF. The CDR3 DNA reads TGTGCCAGCAGTCGCGGGGGGCCGTCCTACAATGAGCAGTTCTTC.

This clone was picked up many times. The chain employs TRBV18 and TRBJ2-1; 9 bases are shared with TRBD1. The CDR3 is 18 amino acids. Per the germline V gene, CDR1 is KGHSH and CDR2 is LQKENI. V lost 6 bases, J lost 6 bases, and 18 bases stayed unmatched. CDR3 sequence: CASSLSRRGTGRFNEQFF. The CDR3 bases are TGTGCCAGCTCTCTTTCCCGCCGAGGGACAGGGCGTTTCAATGAGCAGTTCTTC.

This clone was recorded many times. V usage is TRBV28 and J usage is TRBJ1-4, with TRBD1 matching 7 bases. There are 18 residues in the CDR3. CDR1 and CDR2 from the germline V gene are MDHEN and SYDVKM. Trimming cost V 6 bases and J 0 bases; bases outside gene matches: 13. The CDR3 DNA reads TGTGCCAGCAGGGACCTACAGGGGTCGTTTCCAACTAATGAAAAACTGTTTTTT. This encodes CASRDLQGSFPTNEKLFF.

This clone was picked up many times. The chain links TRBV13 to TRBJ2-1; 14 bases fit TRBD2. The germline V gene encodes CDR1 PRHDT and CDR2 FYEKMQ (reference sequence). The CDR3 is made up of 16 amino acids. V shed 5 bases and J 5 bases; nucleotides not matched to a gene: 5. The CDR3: CASSTGTSGGNNEQFF. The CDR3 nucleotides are TGTGCCAGCAGCACCGGGACTAGCGGGGGTAACAATGAGCAGTTCTTC.

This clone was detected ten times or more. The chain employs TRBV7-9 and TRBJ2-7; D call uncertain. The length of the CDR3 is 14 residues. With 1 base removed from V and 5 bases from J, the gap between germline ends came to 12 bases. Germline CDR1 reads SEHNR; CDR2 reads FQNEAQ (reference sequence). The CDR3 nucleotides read TGTGCCAGCAGCTTAGAGACAAGGAACGACGAGCAGTACTTC. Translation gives CASSLETRNDEQYF. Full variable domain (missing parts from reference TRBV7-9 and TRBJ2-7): DTGVSQNPRHKITKRGQNVTFRCDPISEHNRLYWYRQTLGQGPEFLTYFQNEAQLEKSRLLSDRFSAERPKGSFSTLEIQRTEQGDSAMYLCASSLETRNDEQYFGPGTRLTVT.

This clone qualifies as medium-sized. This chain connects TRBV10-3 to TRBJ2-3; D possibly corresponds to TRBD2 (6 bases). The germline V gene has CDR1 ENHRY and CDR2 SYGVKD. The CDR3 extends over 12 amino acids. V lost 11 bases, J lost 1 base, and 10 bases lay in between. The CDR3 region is CAVSSGTDTQYF. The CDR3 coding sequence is TGTGCCGTTTCTAGCGGCACAGATACGCAGTATTTT.

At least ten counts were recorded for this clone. DNA of the CDR3: TGTGCCTGGAGTGTATCCGGGGGCTCCTACGAGCAGTACTTC. Translated, it gives CAWSVSGGSYEQYF. The chain joins TRBV30 to TRBJ2-7; D is perhaps TRBD2 (6 bases). Per germline, CDR1 GTSNPN and CDR2 SVGIG (reference sequence). V lost 0 bases to trimming and J lost 0 bases, with 9 bases between them. The length of the CDR3 is 14 residues.

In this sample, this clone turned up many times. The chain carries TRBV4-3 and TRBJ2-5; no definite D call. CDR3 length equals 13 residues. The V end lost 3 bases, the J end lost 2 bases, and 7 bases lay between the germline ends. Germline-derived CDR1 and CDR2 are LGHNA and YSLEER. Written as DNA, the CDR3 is TGCGCCAGCAGCCATGCACGGCAAGAGACCCAGTACTTC. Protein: CASSHARQETQYF.

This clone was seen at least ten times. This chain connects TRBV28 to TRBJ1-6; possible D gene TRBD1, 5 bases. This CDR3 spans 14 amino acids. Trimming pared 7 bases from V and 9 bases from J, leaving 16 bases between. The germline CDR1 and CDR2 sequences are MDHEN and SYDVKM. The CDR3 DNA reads TGTGCCAGCACCGGAGGGACTTCGGGTTCACCCCTCCACTTT. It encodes CASTGGTSGSPLHF. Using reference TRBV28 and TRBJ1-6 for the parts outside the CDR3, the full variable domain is DVKVTQSSRYLVKRTGEKVFLECVQDMDHENMFWYRQDPGLGLRLIYFSYDVKMKEKGDIPEGYSVSREKKERFSLILESASTNQTSMYLCASTGGTSGSPLHFGNGTRLTVT.

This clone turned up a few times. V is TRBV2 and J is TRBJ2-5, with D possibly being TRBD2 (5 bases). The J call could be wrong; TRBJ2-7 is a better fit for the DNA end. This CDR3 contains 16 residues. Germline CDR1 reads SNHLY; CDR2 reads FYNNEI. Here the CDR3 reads CASREDLGPALYEQYF. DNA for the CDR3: TGTGCCAGCAGGGAGGACTTGGGTCCCGCTCTTTACGAGCAGTACTTC.

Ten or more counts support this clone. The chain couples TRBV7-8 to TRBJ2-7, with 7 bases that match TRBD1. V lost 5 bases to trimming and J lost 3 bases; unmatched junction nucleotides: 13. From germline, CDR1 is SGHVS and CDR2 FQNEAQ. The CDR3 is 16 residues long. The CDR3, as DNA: TGTGCCAGCAGCCCAGAGGCGACAGGGTGGGTCTACGAGCAGTACTTC. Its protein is CASSPEATGWVYEQYF.

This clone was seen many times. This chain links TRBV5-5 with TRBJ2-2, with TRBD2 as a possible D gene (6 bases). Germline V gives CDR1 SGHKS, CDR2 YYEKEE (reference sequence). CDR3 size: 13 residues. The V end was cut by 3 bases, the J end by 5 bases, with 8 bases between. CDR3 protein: CASSSAGTGELFF. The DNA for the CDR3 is TGTGCCAGCAGCTCAGCGGGTACCGGGGAGCTGTTTTTT.

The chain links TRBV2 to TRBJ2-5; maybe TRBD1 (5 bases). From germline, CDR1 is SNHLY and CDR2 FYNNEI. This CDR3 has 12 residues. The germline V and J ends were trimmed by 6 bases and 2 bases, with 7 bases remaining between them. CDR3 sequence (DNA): TGTGCCAGCAGCAGGACACAAGAGACCCAGTACTTC. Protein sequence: CASSRTQETQYF. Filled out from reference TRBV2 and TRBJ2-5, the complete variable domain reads EPEVTQTPSHQVTQMGQEVILRCVPISNHLYFYWYRQILGQKVEFLVSFYNNEISEKSEIFDDQFSVERPDGSNFTLKIRSTKLEDSAMYFCASSRTQETQYFGPGTRLLVL.

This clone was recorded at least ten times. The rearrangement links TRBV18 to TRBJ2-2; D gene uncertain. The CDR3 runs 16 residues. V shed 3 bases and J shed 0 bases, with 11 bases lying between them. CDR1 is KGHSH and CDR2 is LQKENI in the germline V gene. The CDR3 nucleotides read TGTGCCAGCTCACCGCTTCGTACGGCGAACACCGGGGAGCTGTTTTTT. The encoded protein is CASSPLRTANTGELFF.

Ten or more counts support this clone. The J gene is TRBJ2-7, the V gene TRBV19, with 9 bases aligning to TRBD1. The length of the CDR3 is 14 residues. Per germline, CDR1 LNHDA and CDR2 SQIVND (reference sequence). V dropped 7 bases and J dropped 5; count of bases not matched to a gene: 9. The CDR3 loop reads CASIATGTGNEQYF. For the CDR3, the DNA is TGTGCCAGTATCGCTACCGGGACAGGGAACGAGCAGTACTTC.

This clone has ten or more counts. The CDR3: CASSFQGVGELFF. The CDR3 bases are TGTGCCAGCAGCTTTCAGGGGGTCGGGGAGCTGTTTTTT. The chain joins TRBV7-8 to TRBJ2-2; 7 nucleotides align to TRBD1. Germline V gene sequence: CDR1 SGHVS, CDR2 FQNEAQ. The CDR3 is made up of 13 amino acids. Germline trimming cut 3 bases from V and 7 bases from J; bases unmatched to any gene: 2. Variable domain in full (rest from reference TRBV7-8 and TRBJ2-2): GAGVSQSPRYKVAKRGQDVALRCDPISGHVSLFWYQQALGQGPEFLTYFQNEAQLDKSGLPSDRFFAERPEGSVSTLKIQRTQQEDSAVYLCASSFQGVGELFFGEGSRLTVL.

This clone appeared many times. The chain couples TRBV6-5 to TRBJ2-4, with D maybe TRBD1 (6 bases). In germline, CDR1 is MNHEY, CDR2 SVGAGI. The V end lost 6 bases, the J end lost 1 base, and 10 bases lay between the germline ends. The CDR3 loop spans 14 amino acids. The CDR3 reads CASSLTGAKNIQYF. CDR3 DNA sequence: TGTGCCAGCAGCTTAACAGGGGCCAAAAACATTCAGTACTTC.

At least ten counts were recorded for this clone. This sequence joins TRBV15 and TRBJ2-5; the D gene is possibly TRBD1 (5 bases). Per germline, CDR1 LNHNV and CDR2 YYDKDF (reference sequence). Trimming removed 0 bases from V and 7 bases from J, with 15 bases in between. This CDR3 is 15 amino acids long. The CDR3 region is CATSRDQGVDRTQYF. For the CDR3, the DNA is TGTGCCACCAGCAGAGATCAGGGTGTCGATAGGACCCAGTACTTC.

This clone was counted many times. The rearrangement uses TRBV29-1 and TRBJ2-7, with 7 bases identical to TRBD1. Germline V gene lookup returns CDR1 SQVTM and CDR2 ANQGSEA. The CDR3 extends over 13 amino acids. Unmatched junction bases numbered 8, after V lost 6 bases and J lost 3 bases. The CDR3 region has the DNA TGCAGCGTCCGGGACAGACTTAACTACGAGCAGTACTTC. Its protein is CSVRDRLNYEQYF.

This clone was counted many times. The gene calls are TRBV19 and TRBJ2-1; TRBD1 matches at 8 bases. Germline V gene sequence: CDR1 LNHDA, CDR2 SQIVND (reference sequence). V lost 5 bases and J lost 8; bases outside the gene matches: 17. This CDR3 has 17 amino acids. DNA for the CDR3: TGTGCCAGTAGTTTCCCTGGACAGGGAACCGCAGTCCATGAGCAGTTCTTC. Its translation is CASSFPGQGTAVHEQFF.

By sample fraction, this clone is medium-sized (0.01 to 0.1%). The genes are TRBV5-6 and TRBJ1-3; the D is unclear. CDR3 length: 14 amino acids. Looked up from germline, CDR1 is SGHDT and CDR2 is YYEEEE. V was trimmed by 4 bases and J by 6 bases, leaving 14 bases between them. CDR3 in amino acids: CASSLGVSLNTIYF. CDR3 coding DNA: TGTGCCAGCAGCCTAGGAGTGAGCCTAAACACCATATATTTT. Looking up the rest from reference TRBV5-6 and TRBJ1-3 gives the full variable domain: DAGVTQSPTHLIKTRGQQVTLRCSPKSGHDTVSWYQQALGQGPQFIFQYYEEEERQRGNFPDRFSGHQFPNYSSELNVNALLLGDSALYLCASSLGVSLNTIYFGEGSWLTVV.

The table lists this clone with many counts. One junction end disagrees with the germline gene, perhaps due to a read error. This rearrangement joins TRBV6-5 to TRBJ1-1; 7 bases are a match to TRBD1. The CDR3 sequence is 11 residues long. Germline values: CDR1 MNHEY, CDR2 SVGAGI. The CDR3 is CAAWGGRGPYF. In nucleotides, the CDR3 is TGTGCCGCATGGGGAGGGAGGGGGCCCTACTTT.

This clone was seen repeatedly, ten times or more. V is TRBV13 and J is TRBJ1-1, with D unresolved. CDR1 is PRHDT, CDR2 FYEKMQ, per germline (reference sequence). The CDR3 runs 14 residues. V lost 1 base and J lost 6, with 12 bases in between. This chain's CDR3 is CASSLEGPRAEAFF. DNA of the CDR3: TGTGCCAGCAGCTTAGAAGGCCCTCGGGCTGAAGCTTTCTTT. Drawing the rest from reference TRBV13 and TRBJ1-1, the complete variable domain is AAGVIQSPRHLIKEKRETATLKCYPIPRHDTVYWYQQGPGQDPQFLISFYEKMQSDKGSIPDRFSAQQFSDYHSELNMSSLELGDSALYFCASSLEGPRAEAFFGQGTRLTVV.

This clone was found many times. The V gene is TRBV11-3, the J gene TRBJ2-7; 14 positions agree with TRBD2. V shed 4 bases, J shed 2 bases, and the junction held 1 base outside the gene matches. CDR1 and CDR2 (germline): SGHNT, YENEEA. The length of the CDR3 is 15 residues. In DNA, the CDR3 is TGTGCCAGCAGCTCGGGACTAGCGGGAGCCTACGAGCAGTACTTC. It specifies CASSSGLAGAYEQYF.